Sequencing of this T cell receptor beta chain was carried out in a study of shared clonotypes between healthy human individuals. General observations from the study: Expectations were that clonotype sharing among donors would be affected by sequencing depth. Only blood was sampled, and tissue TCR repertoires likely differ from blood ones.

Deep-level assay runs were performed. Sequencing was performed with immunoSEQ multiplex PCR; in TCRdb, only in-frame clones are kept and a portion is missing. The sample has about 450,000 clones, about 76% seen once. The CDR3 consists of 13 residues. The germline CDR1 and CDR2 sequences are SGHTA and FQGNSA. Trimming left V 6 bases short and J 6 bases short, with 12 bases between. Healthy and HIV-negative, the adult donors had no recent acute infections or vaccinations. This clone has only a few counts. Its antigen is undetermined. The sample consisted of PBMCs. V is TRBV7-2 and J is TRBJ2-4, with D possibly matching TRBD1 (6 bases). The source is a woman between 40 and 50 years old in good health. Some clones in this sample may be carry-over from other donors' samples. The CDR3 region has the DNA TGTGCCAGCAGAACAGGGTTAAGAAACATTCAGTACTTC. Its translation: CASRTGLRNIQYF.